The present T cell receptor beta chain was sequenced within a study of cytomegalovirus exposure and HLA in healthy donors. General study findings and limits: HLA allele associations emerged for roughly 17,000 TCR beta sequences in a later analysis, at 0.05 false discovery rate. Most TCR beta V segments were productive about 87% or about 30% of the time in an earlier analysis. As immune exposure information, only CMV serostatus was available.

60 Vbeta and 13 Jbeta primers were used in PCR. Some clones are missing from TCRdb's copy, which holds only in-frame ones; the method was immunoSEQ multiplex PCR. The sample shows about 140,000 clones, roughly 80% of them seen only once. Germline CDR1 and CDR2: SGHNT and YYREEE (reference sequence). Trimming cost V 2 bases and J 4 bases; bases outside gene matches: 1. CDR3 length: 13 amino acids. Note on this clone: Its specificity is unknown.

The chain links TRBV5-4 to TRBJ2-5; 8 bases agree with TRBD2. The clonotype comes from a woman aged 50 to 60 in good health and CMV-seropositive. What was sequenced was PBMCs. In nucleotides, the CDR3 is TGTGCCAGCAGCTTAAGCGGGGGAGAGACCCAGTACTTC. Protein: CASSLSGGETQYF.